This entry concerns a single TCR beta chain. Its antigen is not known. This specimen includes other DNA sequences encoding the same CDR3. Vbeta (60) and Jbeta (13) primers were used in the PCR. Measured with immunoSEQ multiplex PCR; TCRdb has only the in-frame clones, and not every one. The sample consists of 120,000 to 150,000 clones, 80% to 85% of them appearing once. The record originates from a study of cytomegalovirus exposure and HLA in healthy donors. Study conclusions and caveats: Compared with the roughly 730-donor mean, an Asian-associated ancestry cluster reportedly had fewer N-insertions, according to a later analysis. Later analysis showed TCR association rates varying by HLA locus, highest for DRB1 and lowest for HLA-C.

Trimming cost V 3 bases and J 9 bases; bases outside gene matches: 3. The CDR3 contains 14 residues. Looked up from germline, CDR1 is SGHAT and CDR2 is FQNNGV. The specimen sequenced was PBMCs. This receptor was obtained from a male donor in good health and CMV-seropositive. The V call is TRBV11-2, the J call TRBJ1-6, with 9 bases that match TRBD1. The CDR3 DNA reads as TGTGCCAGCAGCTTGGGACAGGGTGGTTCACCCCTCCACTTT. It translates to CASSLGQGGSPLHF.